These 9 T cell receptor beta chains were sequenced from one sample in a study of blood T cell repertoires in COVID-19. The data were produced by immunoSEQ multiplex PCR, yet TCRdb's version contains in-frame clones alone and is incomplete. The sample has about 82,000 clones; around 86% are singletons. Specimen: peripheral blood. The receptors were sampled from a man older than 75 with acute or convalescent COVID-19.

This clone has only a few counts. The chain carries TRBV29-1 and TRBJ1-6; D is perhaps TRBD1 (5 bases). This CDR3 has 13 amino acids. Germline V CDR1 and CDR2: SQVTM, ANQGSEA. V was shortened by 5 bases and J by 4 bases, with 9 bases between the two germline ends. The CDR3 loop is CSVRTSYNSPLHF. In DNA form, the CDR3 reads TGCAGCGTTCGGACAAGTTATAATTCACCCCTCCACTTT.

The genes are TRBV4-1 and TRBJ2-1; 7 nucleotides match TRBD2. The germline gives CDR1 MGHRA, CDR2 YSYEKL. Trimming removed 1 base from V and 1 base from J; junction bases left unmatched: 4. This CDR3 region has 16 residues. In DNA form, the CDR3 reads TGCGCCAGCAGCCAAGTTGGGACTAAATCCTACAATGAGCAGTTCTTC. Translated: CASSQVGTKSYNEQFF.

The CDR3 coding sequence is TGTGCCAGTAAGAGGACAGGAAGCTATGGCTACACCTTC. Translating gives CASKRTGSYGYTF. The V call is TRBV19, the J call TRBJ1-2; 7 bases line up with TRBD1. The J segment lost 4 bases and the V segment lost 7 bases, leaving 6 bases of the junction unmatched. The germline gives CDR1 LNHDA, CDR2 SQIVND (reference sequence). The CDR3 totals 13 residues. The whole variable domain, filled in from reference TRBV19 and TRBJ1-2, reads DGGITQSPKYLFRKEGQNVTLSCEQNLNHDAMYWYRQDPGQGLRLIYYSQIVNDFQKGDIAEGYSVSREKKESFPLTVTSAQKNPTAFYLCASKRTGSYGYTFGSGTRLTVV.

This chain links TRBV2 with TRBJ1-5; D call uncertain. The ends were cut back, 4 bases at V and 6 bases at J, with 4 bases in the middle. CDR1 and CDR2 from the germline V gene are SNHLY and FYNNEI. The CDR3 runs to 11 residues. CDR3 amino acids: CASSVGQPQHF. The CDR3 nucleotides are TGTGCCAGCAGTGTCGGTCAGCCCCAGCATTTT.

This chain joins TRBV7-2 and TRBJ2-1; 9 nucleotides line up with TRBD2. The V and J ends lost 3 bases and 5 bases, in that order; junction bases with no gene match: 5. The CDR3 loop spans 15 amino acids. Germline values: CDR1 SGHTA, CDR2 FQGNSA. This chain's CDR3 is CASSFSGRIDNEQFF. Written as DNA, the CDR3 is TGTGCCAGCAGCTTTAGCGGGAGAATTGACAATGAGCAGTTCTTC.

The chain couples TRBV6-5 to TRBJ2-3; 7 bases map to TRBD1. Trimming took 2 bases from V and 3 from J; bases not matched to a gene: 5. Germline CDR1 MNHEY, CDR2 SVGAGI. The CDR3 has 15 residues. The CDR3 DNA reads as TGTGCCAGCAGTTACGGGACAGTAGATACAGATACGCAGTATTTT. Translated, it gives CASSYGTVDTDTQYF.

The chain carries TRBV18 and TRBJ2-3, with a possible D match to TRBD2 (5 bases). The V and J ends lost 2 bases and 2 bases respectively, with 11 bases between them. CDR1 and CDR2 from the germline V gene are KGHSH and LQKENI. The length of the CDR3 is 15 residues. The CDR3 spells CASSPVGGSTDTQYF. In nucleotides, the CDR3 is TGTGCCAGCTCACCAGTTGGCGGGTCCACAGATACGCAGTATTTT. Complete variable domain (other parts from reference TRBV18 and TRBJ2-3): NAGVMQNPRHLVRRRGQEARLRCSPMKGHSHVYWYRQLPEEGLKFMVYLQKENIIDESGMPKERFSAEFPKEGPSILRIQQVVRGDSAAYFCASSPVGGSTDTQYFGPGTRLTVL.

This rearrangement joins TRBV2 to TRBJ2-1; D is perhaps TRBD1 (5 bases). The CDR3 is 14 residues long. Germline CDR1 and CDR2: SNHLY and FYNNEI. The ends were cut back, 3 bases at V and 7 bases at J, with 13 bases in the middle. CDR3 bases: TGTGCCAGCAGTGATTCCGCAGGGCGGAATGAGCAGTTCTTC. Its protein product is CASSDSAGRNEQFF.

The CDR3 DNA reads as TGCGCCAGCAAAGCGGGAGGCCAGCCAGATACGCAGTATTTT. It specifies CASKAGGQPDTQYF. The chain is built from TRBV5-1 and TRBJ2-3, with TRBD2 identical over 9 bases. Trimming at V came to 6 bases and at J to 4 bases, leaving 6 bases not matched to a gene. In germline, CDR1 is SGHRS, CDR2 YFSETQ. The CDR3 consists of 14 residues.